The present T cell receptor beta chain was sequenced within a study of T-cell memory formation after mild COVID-19. In the study overall: TCR clusters largely stayed donor specific.

With constant-segment primers, 5'RACE yielded cDNA libraries of TCR alpha and TCR beta that carried sample barcodes and UMIs. TCRdb redid the calling of the 5' RACE reads with MiXCR, one entry per CDR3 protein. The sample holds 580,000 or so distinct CDR3 sequences, 15% to 20% seen once. V lost 1 base to trimming and J lost 6 bases; unmatched junction nucleotides: 1. CDR1 is KGHSH and CDR2 is LQKENI in the germline V gene. This CDR3 has 15 residues. The study, taken as a whole, reports: There were some responding clones in pre-infection memory, which suggested that cross-reactive memory had joined.

Remarks on this clonotype: Its antigen is not identified.

Sequencing was done on a sample of PBMCs or a T cell subset sorted from them (not recorded which). This chain connects TRBV18 to TRBJ2-7; 15 bases agree with TRBD2. The clonotype comes from an adult woman who had mild COVID-19 (a few samples of this study predate the infection). Cell type and time point are not known. CDR3 residues: CASSPRGLAGGEQYF. CDR3 nucleotide sequence: TGTGCCAGCTCACCACGGGGACTAGCGGGAGGCGAGCAGTACTTC.